This T cell receptor (beta chain) was observed in a study of blood T cell repertoires in COVID-19. About the research overall: There were acute and convalescent COVID-19 samples, and they came from the United States, Italy and Spain. Sources were T cells, B-cell-depleted T cells, or PBMCs; the material itself was cDNA or gDNA.

This table comes from immunoSEQ multiplex PCR, and its TCRdb copy is limited to in-frame clones, with some not included. The table records 100,000 to 150,000 clones, approximately 90% of them present only once. The clonotype comes from a woman at least 80 years old with acute or convalescent COVID-19. Sequencing was done on a sample of peripheral blood.

CDR3 bases: TGTGCCAGCAGTGGCGCGGGGGAAGAGACCCAGTACTTC. Its translation is CASSGAGEETQYF. The chain joins TRBV2 to TRBJ2-5; 7 nucleotides match TRBD2. There are 13 residues in the CDR3. Germline V lookup: CDR1 SNHLY, CDR2 FYNNEI. The J segment lost 3 bases and the V segment lost 4 bases, leaving 2 bases of the junction unmatched.